This T cell receptor beta chain was found in a study of cytomegalovirus exposure and HLA in healthy donors. 60 Vbeta and 13 Jbeta primers were used in PCR. Original data processing: In a later analysis, some 10 million of tens of millions of unique beta chains occurred in at least two donors. The data were produced by immunoSEQ multiplex PCR, yet TCRdb's version contains in-frame clones alone and is incomplete. The V and J calls and clone size come from that table; D and trimming were worked out from the DNA. Among approximately 91,000 clones listed, under 75% were seen once. V lost 1 base, J lost 5 bases, and 12 bases stayed unmatched. From germline, CDR1 is SGHVS and CDR2 FQNEAQ. The CDR3 totals 17 residues. Broader study findings: The study designated some 180 TCR beta chains cytomegalovirus-associated.

To note about this clone: The antigen remains undetermined.

The TCR sequence derives from a female donor in good health and CMV-seronegative. The sequenced sample was PBMCs. The chain couples TRBV7-8 to TRBJ2-5; 8 nucleotides align to TRBD2. The CDR3 DNA is TGTGCCAGCAGCTTAGTAGGCTTGGGACTAGGAGTTGAGACCCAGTACTTC. It specifies CASSLVGLGLGVETQYF.